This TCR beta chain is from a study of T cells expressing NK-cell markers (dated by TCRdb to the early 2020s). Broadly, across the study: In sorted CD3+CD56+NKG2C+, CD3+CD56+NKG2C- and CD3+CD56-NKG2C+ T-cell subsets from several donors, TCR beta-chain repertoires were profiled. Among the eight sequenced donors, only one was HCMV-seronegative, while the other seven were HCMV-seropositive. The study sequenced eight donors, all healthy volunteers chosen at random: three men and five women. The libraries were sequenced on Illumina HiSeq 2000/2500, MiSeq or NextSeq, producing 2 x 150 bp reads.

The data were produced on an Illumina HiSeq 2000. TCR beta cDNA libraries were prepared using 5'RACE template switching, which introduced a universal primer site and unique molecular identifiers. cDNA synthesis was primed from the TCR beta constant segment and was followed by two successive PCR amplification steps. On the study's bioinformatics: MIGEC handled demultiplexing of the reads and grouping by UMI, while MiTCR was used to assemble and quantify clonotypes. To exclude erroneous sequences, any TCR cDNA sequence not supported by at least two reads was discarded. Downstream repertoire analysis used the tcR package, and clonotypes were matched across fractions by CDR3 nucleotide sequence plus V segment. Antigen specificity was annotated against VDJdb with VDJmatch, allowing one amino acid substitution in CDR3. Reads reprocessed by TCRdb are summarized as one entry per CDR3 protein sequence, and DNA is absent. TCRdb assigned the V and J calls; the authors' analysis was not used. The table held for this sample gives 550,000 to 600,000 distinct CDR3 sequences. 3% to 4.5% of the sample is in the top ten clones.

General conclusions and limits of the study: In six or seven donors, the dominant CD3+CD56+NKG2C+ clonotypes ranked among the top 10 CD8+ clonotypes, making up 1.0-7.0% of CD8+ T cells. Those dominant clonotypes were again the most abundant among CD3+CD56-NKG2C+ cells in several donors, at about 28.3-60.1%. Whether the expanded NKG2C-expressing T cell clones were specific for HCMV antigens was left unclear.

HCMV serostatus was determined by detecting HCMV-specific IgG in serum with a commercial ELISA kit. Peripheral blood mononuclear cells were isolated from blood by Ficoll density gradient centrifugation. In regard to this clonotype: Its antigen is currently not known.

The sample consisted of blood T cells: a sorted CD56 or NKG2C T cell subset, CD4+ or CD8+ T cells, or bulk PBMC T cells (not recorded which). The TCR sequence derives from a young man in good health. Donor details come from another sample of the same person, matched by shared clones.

The CDR3 reads as follows: CASSPDRGLRGELFF. The chain couples TRBV19 to TRBJ2-2; TCRdb's D call of TRBD1 is untestable without DNA. From cysteine to phenylalanine, the CDR3 is 15 amino acids long. Only the protein is on record. CDR1 LNHDA and CDR2 SQIVND are derived from the germline V gene (reference sequence).